A selection of T cell receptor beta chains follows, all from one sample in a study of cytomegalovirus exposure and HLA in healthy donors. Generated by immunoSEQ multiplex PCR, the TCRdb table keeps only in-frame clones and is missing some. The sample carries some 200,000 clones, around 77% recorded once. Sequencing was done on a sample of PBMCs. The origin of the receptors is a woman aged 25 to 45 in good health and CMV-seronegative. The CDR3 runs from the conserved cysteine through the conserved F or W. A D gene is named only where the DNA matches it firmly. Not all rows give a size; the values are once, few, many and, for expanded clones, a class.

d_call | clone_size | j_call | cdr3_length | v_call | cdr3_aa | cdr3_nt
NA | NA | TRBJ2-7 | 16 | TRBV4-1 | CASSQPPGHPRYEQYF | TGCGCCAGCAGCCAACCCCCGGGACACCCGAGGTACGAGCAGTACTTC
NA | NA | TRBJ2-3 | 13 | TRBV6-1 | CASIRLPGSPQYF | TGTGCCAGCATTCGACTCCCTGGGTCCCCGCAGTATTTT
NA | NA | TRBJ1-1 | 12 | TRBV6-6 | CASSGNGAEAFF | TGTGCCAGCAGTGGCAACGGAGCTGAAGCTTTCTTT
TRBD2 | NA | TRBJ2-7 | 17 | TRBV7-9 | CASSLEDWTSGHYEQYF | TGTGCCAGCAGCTTAGAAGATTGGACTAGCGGACACTACGAGCAGTACTTC
NA | NA | TRBJ1-5 | 13 | TRBV14 | CASSQDLNQPQHF | TGTGCCAGCAGCCAAGACCTCAATCAGCCCCAGCATTTT
TRBD1 | once | TRBJ1-1 | 14 | TRBV7-9 | CASSLVGTGDEAFF | TGTGCCAGCAGCTTAGTCGGGACAGGGGACGAAGCTTTCTTT
TRBD2 | NA | TRBJ2-7 | 17 | TRBV27 | CASSLSAYGGGLGEQYF | TGTGCCAGCAGTTTATCGGCGTATGGGGGGGGTTTGGGCGAGCAGTACTTC
TRBD1 | NA | TRBJ2-7 | 14 | TRBV5-1 | CASRPGTGVYEQYF | TGCGCCAGCAGACCTGGGACAGGAGTTTACGAGCAGTACTTC
TRBD2 | NA | TRBJ2-1 | 15 | TRBV7-6 | CASSLTSGGADEQFF | TGTGCCAGCAGCTTGACTAGCGGGGGGGCAGATGAGCAGTTCTTC
NA | NA | TRBJ1-6 | 16 | TRBV10-3 | CAISELWTTANSPLHF | TGTGCCATCAGTGAACTTTGGACTACCGCCAATTCACCCCTCCACTTT
NA | NA | TRBJ2-2 | 16 | TRBV7-9 | CASSFPLAGNTGELFF | TGTGCCAGCAGCTTTCCCTTGGCAGGGAACACCGGGGAGCTGTTTTTT
NA | NA | TRBJ1-2 | 13 | TRBV11-1 | CASSYSGDYGYTF | TGTGCCAGCAGCTACTCAGGGGACTATGGCTACACCTTC
NA | NA | TRBJ2-7 | 16 | TRBV11-1 | CASSLRRQAPPSEQYF | TGTGCCAGCAGCCTCCGGAGACAGGCTCCCCCGTCCGAGCAGTACTTC
NA | NA | TRBJ1-2 | 14 | TRBV2 | CASRGGTPNYGYTF | TGTGCCAGCAGGGGGGGGACACCTAACTATGGCTACACCTTC
TRBD1 | few | TRBJ2-5 | 15 | TRBV7-9 | CASSLRQGAGETQYF | TGTGCCAGCAGCTTACGACAGGGGGCAGGAGAGACCCAGTACTTC
TRBD1 | few | TRBJ2-3 | 15 | TRBV29-1 | CSAPHPGQGTDTQYF | TGCAGCGCACCGCACCCGGGACAGGGAACAGATACGCAGTATTTT
NA | NA | TRBJ2-5 | 13 | TRBV19 | CASWGRGGETQYF | TGTGCCAGTTGGGGCCGTGGGGGCGAGACCCAGTACTTC
NA | NA | TRBJ2-5 | 14 | TRBV18 | CASSPPKGSETQYF | TGTGCCAGCTCACCACCGAAAGGTAGCGAGACCCAGTACTTC
TRBD1 | NA | TRBJ1-2 | 13 | TRBV10-3 | CATSEGQAWSYPF | TGTGCCACCTCAGAAGGACAGGCCTGGAGCTACCCCTTC
TRBD1 | NA | TRBJ1-4 | 15 | TRBV4-1 | CASSSDRGEDEKLFF | TGCGCCAGCAGCTCGGACAGGGGGGAGGATGAAAAACTGTTTTTT
TRBD1 | NA | TRBJ1-1 | 13 | TRBV18 | CASSTGGGTEAFF | TGTGCCAGCTCTACAGGGGGCGGCACTGAAGCTTTCTTT
TRBD1 | once | TRBJ1-1 | 14 | TRBV2 | CASSKTGVNTEAFF | TGTGCCAGCAGTAAGACAGGGGTGAACACTGAAGCTTTCTTT
NA | NA | TRBJ1-2 | 12 | TRBV6-5 | CASRGGSGGYTF | TGTGCCAGCAGAGGGGGTTCGGGGGGCTACACCTTC
TRBD1 | NA | TRBJ2-7 | 16 | TRBV27 | CASSLGTGPVAREQYF | TGTGCCAGCAGTCTAGGGACAGGACCGGTAGCGCGTGAGCAGTACTTC
NA | once | TRBJ2-1 | 11 | TRBV30 | CAWISSTQQFF | TGTGCCTGGATTAGTTCCACCCAGCAGTTCTTC
TRBD1 | NA | TRBJ2-5 | 16 | TRBV27 | CASSLWGTGVRETQYF | TGTGCCAGCAGTTTATGGGGGACAGGGGTAAGAGAGACCCAGTACTTC
NA | NA | TRBJ1-1 | 14 | TRBV5-4 | CASSLDRVNTEAFF | TGTGCCAGCAGCTTGGACAGGGTGAACACTGAAGCTTTCTTT
TRBD2 | NA | TRBJ2-7 | 16 | TRBV7-2 | CASSLGLAAGQYEQYF | TGTGCCAGCAGCCTAGGACTAGCGGCAGGCCAATACGAGCAGTACTTC
TRBD1 | NA | TRBJ2-7 | 13 | TRBV2 | CASGAGGSYEQYF | TGTGCCAGCGGGGCAGGGGGTTCCTACGAGCAGTACTTC
NA | once | TRBJ2-7 | 14 | TRBV28 | CASSSRDKDYEQYF | TGTGCCAGCAGTTCCCGGGACAAAGACTACGAGCAGTACTTC
TRBD2 | NA | TRBJ2-5 | 18 | TRBV5-1 | CASSAGTSGRSYQETQYF | TGCGCCAGCAGCGCCGGGACTAGCGGGAGGAGTTATCAAGAGACCCAGTACTTC
NA | NA | TRBJ1-6 | 13 | TRBV25-1 | CASSVSGNSPLHF | TGTGCCAGCAGTGTCTCAGGGAATTCACCCCTCCACTTT
TRBD2 | NA | TRBJ2-7 | 17 | TRBV5-1 | CASSPNLISGSGHEQYF | TGCGCCAGCAGCCCGAATCTTATTAGCGGGAGCGGGCACGAGCAGTACTTC
NA | once | TRBJ2-7 | 13 | TRBV25-1 | CASTLGGAREQYF | TGTGCCAGCACCCTAGGGGGGGCGAGGGAGCAGTACTTC
NA | NA | TRBJ1-2 | 13 | TRBV28 | CASSFRRTYGYTF | TGTGCCAGCAGTTTCCGTCGTACTTATGGCTACACCTTC
TRBD1 | NA | TRBJ1-5 | 15 | TRBV27 | CASSFQTGGGQPQHF | TGTGCCAGCAGTTTTCAGACAGGGGGAGGTCAGCCCCAGCATTTT
TRBD1 | NA | TRBJ1-5 | 14 | TRBV28 | CASSLGQGYQPQHF | TGTGCCAGCAGTTTGGGACAGGGATATCAGCCCCAGCATTTT
NA | NA | TRBJ2-7 | 15 | TRBV4-1 | CASSQESRGASEQYF | TGCGCCAGCAGCCAAGAAAGTCGGGGGGCGTCCGAGCAGTACTTC
NA | NA | TRBJ2-3 | 15 | TRBV27 | CASSYNRPSTDTQYF | TGTGCCAGCAGTTACAACAGGCCCAGTACAGATACGCAGTATTTT